The sequence of this T cell receptor (beta chain) was determined in a study of blood T cell repertoires in COVID-19. The wider study: Samples taken during acute and convalescent COVID-19 were collected in the United States, Italy and Spain. T cells, B-cell-depleted T cells, or PBMCs provided the cDNA or gDNA that served as material.

As originally analysed: It was from reference gene primer amplification that nucleated cell counts were estimated. Assay: immunoSEQ multiplex PCR; the TCRdb copy retains only in-frame clones and omits some. For V, J and clone size, that table is used; D and trimming come from the DNA. The repertoire consists of over 100,000 clones, with 81% occurring once and the leading ten covering around 8%. Germline lookup yields CDR1 MGHRA and CDR2 YSYEKL. The CDR3 spans 14 residues. V shed 3 bases and J shed 5 bases, with 13 bases lying between them. This clone was found once. Sequenced: peripheral blood. This receptor was obtained from a woman aged 55 to 70 with active or convalescent COVID-19. V and J are TRBV4-1 and TRBJ1-1, with D unclear. This CDR3 reads CASSHAMSGTEAFF. CDR3 coding DNA: TGCGCCAGCAGCCACGCCATGTCGGGGACTGAAGCTTTCTTT.